Presented here are 8 T cell receptor beta chains from one specimen sequenced in a study of cytomegalovirus exposure and HLA in healthy donors. The repertoire was sequenced with immunoSEQ multiplex PCR; TCRdb's copy has only in-frame clones and lacks some. The data contain 150,000 or so clones, 75% to 90% of them singletons. Sequenced sample: PBMCs. These receptors were taken from a man aged 18 to 29 in good health and CMV-seropositive.

As to this clone: An end of the junction differs from the germline gene, which may be a read error. The rearrangement links TRBV6-4 to TRBJ2-1, with 11 bases fitting TRBD2. This CDR3 contains 16 residues. Germline loops: CDR1 MRHNA, CDR2 SNTAGT. The chain's CDR3 is CTSSDSGASGGNEQFF. The CDR3 DNA is TGTACCAGCAGTGACTCTGGGGCTAGCGGGGGGAATGAGCAGTTCTTC.

This clone showed up just a few times. This chain connects TRBV10-2 to TRBJ2-7; D gene ambiguous. CDR3 size: 11 residues. The germline V and J ends were trimmed by 6 bases and 0 bases, with 3 bases remaining between them. Germline-derived CDR1 and CDR2 are WSHSY and SAAADI. In DNA form, the CDR3 reads TGCGCCAGCAGGAGCTCCTACGAGCAGTACTTC. This sequence encodes CASRSSYEQYF.

The chain has TRBV6-5 and TRBJ2-1; 8 nucleotides agree with TRBD2. CDR3 length: 14 amino acids. Germline CDR1 is MNHEY and CDR2 is SVGAGI. V was clipped by 0 bases and J by 9 bases; unmatched bases: 4. The CDR3 reads CASSYSGLDGEQFF. The CDR3 DNA reads TGTGCCAGCAGTTACTCGGGACTAGACGGTGAGCAGTTCTTC.

V and J are TRBV7-2 and TRBJ2-5; TRBD2 matches 12 bases. Germline trimming cut 4 bases from V and 5 bases from J; bases unmatched to any gene: 8. The length of the CDR3 is 16 residues. Germline V CDR1 and CDR2: SGHTA, FQGNSA. This CDR3 is CASSSQVTSGRETQYF. The CDR3 DNA reads as TGTGCCAGCAGCTCTCAGGTCACTAGCGGGAGGGAGACCCAGTACTTC.

The V gene is TRBV7-9, the J gene TRBJ1-4; the match to TRBD1 covers 8 bases. V shed 6 bases, J shed 7 bases, and the junction held 7 bases outside the gene matches. The CDR3 extends over 14 amino acids. Germline CDR1 SEHNR, CDR2 FQNEAQ (reference sequence). This CDR3 reads CASRTTGESEKLFF. The CDR3 region has the DNA TGTGCCAGCAGGACGACAGGGGAAAGTGAAAAACTGTTTTTT.

This chain connects TRBV10-3 to TRBJ2-3; 8 bases line up with TRBD2. The CDR3 totals 12 residues. V trimming: 6 bases; J trimming: 5 bases; junction bases outside the gene matches: 1. CDR1 and CDR2 from the germline V gene are ENHRY and SYGVKD. CDR3 sequence: CAISGRGDTQYF. CDR3 nucleotides: TGTGCCATCAGCGGGAGGGGAGATACGCAGTATTTT.

The V call is TRBV15, the J call TRBJ1-4; TRBD1 might be the D (5 bases). Trimming removed 0 bases at V and 2 bases at J, with 13 bases between. The V gene's germline CDR1 is LNHNV and CDR2 YYDKDF (reference sequence). This CDR3 region has 17 residues. CDR3 bases: TGTGCCACCAGCAGAGATCGCGCCAGGGCGACTAATGAAAAACTGTTTTTT. It encodes CATSRDRARATNEKLFF.

This chain joins TRBV7-2 and TRBJ1-2, with 7 bases aligning to TRBD1. Germline CDR1 is SGHTA and CDR2 is FQGNSA. J lost 8 bases, V lost 6 bases, and 9 bases had no gene match. This CDR3 is 13 amino acids long. DNA for the CDR3: TGTGCCAGCAGACAAATACAGGGGAACGGCTACACCTTC. The encoded protein is CASRQIQGNGYTF.